The sequence of this T cell receptor (beta chain) was determined in a study of CD8 T cells in Susac syndrome. An input of roughly 0.45 to 1 ug of RNA was subjected to reverse transcription using random hexamers. The authors amplified TCR beta CDR3 across 54 Vbeta and 13 Jbeta using immunoSEQ multiplex PCR. In TCRdb, the immunoSEQ multiplex PCR reads were re-called with MiXCR into one record per CDR3 protein. The sample comprises about 70,000 distinct CDR3 sequences, 96% of which are singletons, and around 0.11% rests with the top ten. Per the germline V gene, CDR1 is SEHNR and CDR2 is FQNEAQ (reference sequence). CDR3 size: 13 residues. The germline V and J ends were trimmed by 4 bases and 5 bases, with 11 bases remaining between them. TCR beta sequencing was performed on blood CD8+ and CD4+ T cells. The multiple sclerosis controls consisted of treatment-naive patients with relapsing-remitting disease, either stable or active. Negative isolation yielded CD8+ and CD4+ T cells; FACS enriched TEMRA cells.

The sequencing input was CD4+ T cells from PBMCs. The receptor was isolated from a human donor with multiple sclerosis. The chain carries TRBV7-9 and TRBJ2-5; weak D call: TRBD1 (6 bases). The chain's CDR3 is CASSSGHWETQYF. In DNA form, the CDR3 reads TGTGCCAGCAGCTCGGGACACTGGGAGACCCAGTACTTC.